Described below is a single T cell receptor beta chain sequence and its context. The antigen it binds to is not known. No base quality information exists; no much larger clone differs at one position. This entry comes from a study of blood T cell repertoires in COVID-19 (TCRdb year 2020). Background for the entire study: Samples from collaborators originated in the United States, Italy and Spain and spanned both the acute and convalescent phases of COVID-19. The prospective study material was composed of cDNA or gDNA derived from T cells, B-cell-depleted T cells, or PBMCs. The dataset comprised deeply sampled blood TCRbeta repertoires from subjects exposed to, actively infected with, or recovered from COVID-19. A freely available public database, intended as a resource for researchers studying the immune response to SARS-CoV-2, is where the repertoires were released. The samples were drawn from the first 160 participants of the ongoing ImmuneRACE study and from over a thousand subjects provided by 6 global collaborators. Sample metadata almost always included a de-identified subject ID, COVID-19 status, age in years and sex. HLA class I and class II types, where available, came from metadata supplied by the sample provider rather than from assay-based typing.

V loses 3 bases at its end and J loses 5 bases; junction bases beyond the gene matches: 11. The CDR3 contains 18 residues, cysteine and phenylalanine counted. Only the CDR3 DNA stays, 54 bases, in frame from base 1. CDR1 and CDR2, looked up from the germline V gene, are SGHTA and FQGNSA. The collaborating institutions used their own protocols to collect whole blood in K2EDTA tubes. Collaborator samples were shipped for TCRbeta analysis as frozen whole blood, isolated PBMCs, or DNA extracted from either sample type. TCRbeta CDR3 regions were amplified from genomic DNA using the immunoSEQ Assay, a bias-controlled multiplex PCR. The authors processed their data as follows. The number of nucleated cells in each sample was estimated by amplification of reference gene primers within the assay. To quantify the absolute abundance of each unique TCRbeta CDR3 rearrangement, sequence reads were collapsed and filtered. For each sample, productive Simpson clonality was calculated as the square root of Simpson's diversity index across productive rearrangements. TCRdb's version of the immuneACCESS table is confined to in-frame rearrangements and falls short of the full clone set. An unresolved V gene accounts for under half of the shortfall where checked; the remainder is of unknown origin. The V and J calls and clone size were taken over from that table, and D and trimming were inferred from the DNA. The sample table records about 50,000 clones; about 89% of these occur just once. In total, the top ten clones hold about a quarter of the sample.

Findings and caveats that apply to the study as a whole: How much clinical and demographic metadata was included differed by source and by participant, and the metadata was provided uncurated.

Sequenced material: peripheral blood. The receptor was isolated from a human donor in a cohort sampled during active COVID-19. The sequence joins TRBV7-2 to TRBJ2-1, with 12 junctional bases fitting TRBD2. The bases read TGTGCCAGCAGCTTTCCCCGGACTAGCGGGGCCAGGGACAATGAGCAGTTCTTC. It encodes CASSFPRTSGARDNEQFF.